These 3 T cell receptor beta chains originate from one sample sequenced in a study of T cell repertoires in cytomegalovirus infection. These receptors' antigens are unknown. Each CDR3 protein gets one entry after TCRdb re-called the reads with MiXCR. The repertoire consists of around 500,000 distinct CDR3 sequences, with under 45% occurring once and the leading ten covering 35% to 50%. Here the sequenced sample was cultured PBMCs, taken from culture after CMV antigen stimulation. These receptors came from a human donor in good health (CMV status not recorded). Some clones in this sample may be carry-over from other donors' samples.

There are many counts of this clonotype. The chain carries TRBV7-2 and TRBJ1-5; D unresolved. The CDR3 consists of 13 residues. Germline CDR1 SGHTA, CDR2 FQGNSA. V lost 6 bases and J 6 bases, leaving 12 bases between the germline ends. The CDR3 is CASSRQIAQPQHF. CDR3 nucleotide sequence: TGTGCCAGCAGTAGGCAGATCGCTCAGCCCCAGCATTTT.

This clonotype was detected only a few times. The CDR3 coding sequence is TGTGCCAGCAGCTTAAATCAGGGGGCCGGGGAGCTGTTTTTT. This gives the protein CASSLNQGAGELFF. This chain connects TRBV7-2 to TRBJ2-2; 7 nucleotides agree with TRBD1. V lost 2 bases and J lost 6; bases outside the gene matches: 3. The CDR3 contains 14 residues. Germline-derived CDR1 and CDR2 are SGHTA and FQGNSA.

This clonotype was found many times. V is TRBV19 and J is TRBJ2-3; D gene unclear. This CDR3 contains 11 residues. The V end was cut by 9 bases, the J end by 5 bases, with 9 bases between. The germline gives CDR1 LNHDA, CDR2 SQIVND (reference sequence). The CDR3 loop is CASSTGDTQYF. For the CDR3, the DNA is TGTGCCAGCAGCACCGGAGATACGCAGTATTTT.